These T cell receptor beta chains were read from a single sample in a study of blood T cells in healthy people across ages. TCRdb re-called the 5' RACE reads with MiXCR, one entry per CDR3 protein. The table has about a million distinct CDR3 sequences, roughly half seen once; the top ten hold roughly 23%. The specimen sequenced was blood. These receptors were taken from a woman aged 55-75 years in good health. Both conserved end residues are part of each CDR3. Each record gives: V gene, J gene, clone size, D gene, CDR3 length, CDR3 protein, CDR3 DNA. The D gene is left open where the match is weak. A row's size may be missing; if present it is once, few, many or a size class.

v_gene: TRBV20-1
j_gene: TRBJ2-3
abundance: -
d_gene: TRBD2
len: 16
CDR3aa: CSAEDSGRPYTDTQYF
CDR3nt: TGCAGTGCTGAAGATAGCGGGAGACCCTACACAGATACGCAGTATTTT

v_gene: TRBV20-1
j_gene: TRBJ2-5
abundance: few
d_gene: -
len: 12
CDR3aa: CSASTPLETQYF
CDR3nt: TGCAGTGCTAGCACGCCCCTGGAGACCCAGTACTTC

v_gene: TRBV27
j_gene: TRBJ2-7
abundance: -
d_gene: TRBD2
len: 15
CDR3aa: CASSSREGQSYEQYF
CDR3nt: TGTGCCAGCAGTTCCCGGGAGGGCCAATCCTACGAGCAGTACTTC

v_gene: TRBV12-3/TRBV12-4
j_gene: TRBJ2-7
abundance: few
d_gene: TRBD2
len: 17
CDR3aa: CASSLGSSGSLTYEQYF
CDR3nt: TGTGCCAGCAGTTTGGGGTCTAGCGGGAGTCTCACCTACGAGCAGTACTTC

v_gene: TRBV27
j_gene: TRBJ2-3
abundance: few
d_gene: TRBD2
len: 16
CDR3aa: CASSILAGVGADTQYF
CDR3nt: TGTGCCAGCAGTATACTAGCGGGAGTTGGGGCAGATACGCAGTATTTT

v_gene: TRBV5-6
j_gene: TRBJ2-7
abundance: few
d_gene: -
len: 16
CDR3aa: CASSRVSGTGSSEQYF
CDR3nt: TGTGCCAGCAGTCGGGTCTCCGGGACGGGGTCCTCCGAGCAGTACTTC

v_gene: TRBV4-1
j_gene: TRBJ2-1
abundance: few
d_gene: TRBD2
len: 17
CDR3aa: CASSQGSGSSSYNEQFF
CDR3nt: TGCGCCAGCAGCCAAGGAAGCGGGAGCAGCTCCTACAATGAGCAGTTCTTC

v_gene: TRBV7-2
j_gene: TRBJ2-1
abundance: -
d_gene: TRBD1
len: 17
CDR3aa: CASSGGAGRGHYNEQFF
CDR3nt: TGTGCCAGCAGCGGAGGCGCCGGCAGGGGGCATTACAATGAGCAGTTCTTC

v_gene: TRBV28
j_gene: TRBJ1-2
abundance: -
d_gene: TRBD1
len: 14
CDR3aa: CASSSTGGRGGYTF
CDR3nt: TGTGCCAGCAGTTCGACAGGGGGGAGAGGTGGCTACACCTTC

v_gene: TRBV28
j_gene: TRBJ2-7
abundance: few
d_gene: TRBD2
len: 13
CDR3aa: CASTIGRPYEQYF
CDR3nt: TGTGCCAGCACCATCGGGAGGCCCTACGAGCAGTACTTC

v_gene: TRBV2
j_gene: TRBJ2-7
abundance: -
d_gene: -
len: 12
CDR3aa: CASRADGYERYF
CDR3nt: TGTGCCAGCAGAGCGGACGGTTACGAGCGGTACTTC

v_gene: TRBV20-1
j_gene: TRBJ2-7
abundance: few
d_gene: -
len: 12
CDR3aa: CSAREGRYEQYF
CDR3nt: TGCAGTGCTAGGGAGGGACGGTACGAGCAGTACTTC

v_gene: TRBV12-3/TRBV12-4
j_gene: TRBJ1-2
abundance: -
d_gene: -
len: 14
CDR3aa: CASSQGRHYYGYTF
CDR3nt: TGTGCCAGCAGTCAGGGACGACACTACTATGGCTACACCTTC

v_gene: TRBV29-1
j_gene: TRBJ2-7
abundance: -
d_gene: -
len: 14
CDR3aa: CSVRGPGTALEQYF
CDR3nt: TGCAGCGTCCGAGGACCCGGGACCGCTTTGGAGCAGTACTTC

v_gene: TRBV20-1
j_gene: TRBJ2-7
abundance: -
d_gene: -
len: 19
CDR3aa: CSAKEGGSSSKPKYNEQYF
CDR3nt: TGCAGTGCCAAAGAAGGAGGCAGCAGTTCTAAACCGAAATACAATGAGCAGTACTTC

v_gene: TRBV7-2
j_gene: TRBJ1-2
abundance: -
d_gene: TRBD1
len: 14
CDR3aa: CASSLGGDRGPNTF
CDR3nt: TGTGCCAGCAGCTTAGGAGGGGACAGGGGGCCCAACACCTTC

v_gene: TRBV6-2/TRBV6-3
j_gene: TRBJ2-5
abundance: -
d_gene: -
len: 11
CDR3aa: CATSDGETLYF
CDR3nt: TGTGCCACCTCGGATGGAGAGACCCTGTACTTC

v_gene: TRBV20-1
j_gene: TRBJ2-7
abundance: -
d_gene: TRBD2
len: 15
CDR3aa: CSARERSGSRYEQYF
CDR3nt: TGCAGTGCTAGAGAAAGAAGCGGGAGTCGGTACGAGCAGTACTTC

v_gene: TRBV6-6
j_gene: TRBJ2-7
abundance: few
d_gene: -
len: 15
CDR3aa: CASSPPGQVSYEQYF
CDR3nt: TGTGCCAGCTCCCCGCCCGGACAAGTTTCCTACGAGCAGTACTTC

v_gene: TRBV6-5
j_gene: TRBJ2-5
abundance: few
d_gene: TRBD2
len: 18
CDR3aa: CASSYSLGAGGPRETQYF
CDR3nt: TGTGCCAGCAGTTACTCCCTTGGAGCGGGAGGCCCCAGAGAGACCCAGTACTTC